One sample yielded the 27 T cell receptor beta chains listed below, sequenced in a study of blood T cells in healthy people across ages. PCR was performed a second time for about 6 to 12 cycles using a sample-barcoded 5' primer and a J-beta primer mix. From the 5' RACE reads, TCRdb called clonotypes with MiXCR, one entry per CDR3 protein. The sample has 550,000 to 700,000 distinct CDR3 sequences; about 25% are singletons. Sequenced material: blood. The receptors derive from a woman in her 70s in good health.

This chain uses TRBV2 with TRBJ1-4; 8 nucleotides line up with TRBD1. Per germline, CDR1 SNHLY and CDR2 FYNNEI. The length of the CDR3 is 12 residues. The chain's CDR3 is CAGQVLPEKLFF. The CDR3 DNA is TGTGCGGGACAGGTTTTGCCTGAAAAACTGTTTTTT.

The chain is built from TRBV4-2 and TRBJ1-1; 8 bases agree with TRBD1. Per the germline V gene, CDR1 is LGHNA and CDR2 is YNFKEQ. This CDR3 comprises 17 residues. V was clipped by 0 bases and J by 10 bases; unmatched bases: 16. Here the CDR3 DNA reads TGTGCCAGCAGCCAAGAGACGATACATGCAGGGGGCTTGGGAGCTTTCTTT. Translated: CASSQETIHAGGLGAFF.

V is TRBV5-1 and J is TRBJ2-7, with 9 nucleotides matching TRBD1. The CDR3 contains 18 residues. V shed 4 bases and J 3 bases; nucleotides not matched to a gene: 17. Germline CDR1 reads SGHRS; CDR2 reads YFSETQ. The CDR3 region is CASSMGPSGTGIIYEQYF. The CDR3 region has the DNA TGCGCCAGCAGCATGGGGCCCTCAGGGACAGGGATTATCTACGAGCAGTACTTC.

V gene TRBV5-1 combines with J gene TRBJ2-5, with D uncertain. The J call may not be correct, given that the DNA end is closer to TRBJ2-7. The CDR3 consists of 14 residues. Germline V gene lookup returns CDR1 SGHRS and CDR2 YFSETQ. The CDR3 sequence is CASSLDPPSYEQYF. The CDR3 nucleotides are TGCGCCAGCAGCCTGGACCCACCCTCCTACGAGCAGTACTTC.

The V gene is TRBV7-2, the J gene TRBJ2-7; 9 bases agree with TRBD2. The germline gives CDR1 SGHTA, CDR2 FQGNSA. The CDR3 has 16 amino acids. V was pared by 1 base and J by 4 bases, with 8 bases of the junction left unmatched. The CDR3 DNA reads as TGTGCCAGCAGCTTAGTGGGGGCTAGCGGGGATTACGAGCAGTACTTC. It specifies CASSLVGASGDYEQYF.

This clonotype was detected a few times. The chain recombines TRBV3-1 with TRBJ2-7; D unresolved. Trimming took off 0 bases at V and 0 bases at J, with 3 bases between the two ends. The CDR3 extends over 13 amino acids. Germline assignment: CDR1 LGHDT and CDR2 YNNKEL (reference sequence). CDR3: CASSQDPSYEQYF. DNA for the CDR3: TGTGCCAGCAGCCAAGATCCCTCCTACGAGCAGTACTTC.

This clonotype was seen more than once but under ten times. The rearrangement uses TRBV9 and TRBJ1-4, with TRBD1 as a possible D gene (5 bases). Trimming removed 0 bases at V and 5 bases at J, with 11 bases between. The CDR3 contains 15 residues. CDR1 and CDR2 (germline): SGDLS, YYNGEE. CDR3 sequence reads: CASSVDGAQNEKLFF. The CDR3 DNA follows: TGTGCCAGCAGCGTAGACGGGGCCCAGAATGAAAAACTGTTTTTT.

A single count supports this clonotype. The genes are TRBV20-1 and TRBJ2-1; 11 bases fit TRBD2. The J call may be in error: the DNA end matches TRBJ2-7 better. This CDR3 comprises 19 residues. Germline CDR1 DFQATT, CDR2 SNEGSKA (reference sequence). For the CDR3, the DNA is TGCAGTGCTAGAGATCCGGAGGCTAGCGGGAGGCCTACTTTGGGGGAGCAGTACTTC. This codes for CSARDPEASGRPTLGEQYF.

CDR3 sequence (DNA): TGTGCCAGCAGTATAAACTCCGGGGATGAAAAACTGTTTTTT. Translation: CASSINSGDEKLFF. The V gene is TRBV7-9, the J gene TRBJ1-4; D gene ambiguous. Per the germline V gene, CDR1 is SEHNR and CDR2 is FQNEAQ (reference sequence). The CDR3 runs to 14 residues. V was pared by 6 bases and J by 6 bases, with 14 bases between.

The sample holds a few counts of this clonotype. CDR3 nucleotide sequence: TGTGCCAGCAGTTCCAGCGCGGGGAGTAGCAATCAGCCCCAGCATTTT. Encoded protein: CASSSSAGSSNQPQHF. The chain recombines TRBV6-5 with TRBJ1-5; no reliable D call. CDR3 size: 16 residues. CDR1 is MNHEY, CDR2 SVGAGI, per germline. With 4 bases removed from V and 0 bases from J, the gap between germline ends came to 13 bases.

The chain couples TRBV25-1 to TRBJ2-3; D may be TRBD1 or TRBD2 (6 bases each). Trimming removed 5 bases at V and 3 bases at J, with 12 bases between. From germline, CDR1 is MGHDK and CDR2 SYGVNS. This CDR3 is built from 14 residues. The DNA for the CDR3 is TGTGCCAGCAGTTTACCGGGGGCTACAGATACGCAGTATTTT. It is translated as CASSLPGATDTQYF.

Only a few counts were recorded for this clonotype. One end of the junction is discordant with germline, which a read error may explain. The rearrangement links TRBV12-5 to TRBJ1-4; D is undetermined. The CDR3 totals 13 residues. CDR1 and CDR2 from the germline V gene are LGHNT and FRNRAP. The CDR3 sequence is CASGLRTESQLFF. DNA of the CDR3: TGTGCAAGTGGTTTACGGACTGAGTCACAACTGTTTTTT.

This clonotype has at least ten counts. Written as DNA, the CDR3 is TGTGCCAGCAGCCAGACAGGGGGCAGGGCTGAAGCTTTCTTT. Translated, it gives CASSQTGGRAEAFF. The rearrangement links TRBV3-1 to TRBJ1-1; the match to TRBD1 covers 10 bases. The CDR3 length is 14 residues. J gave up 6 bases and V 3 bases, and 4 bases lay outside the gene matches. Germline CDR1 is LGHDT and CDR2 is YNNKEL (reference sequence).

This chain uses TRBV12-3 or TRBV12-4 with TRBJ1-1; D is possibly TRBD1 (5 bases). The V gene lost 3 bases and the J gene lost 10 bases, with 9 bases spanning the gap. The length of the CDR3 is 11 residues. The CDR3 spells CASSLRQGAFF. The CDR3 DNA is TGTGCCAGCAGTTTGAGGCAGGGAGCTTTCTTT.

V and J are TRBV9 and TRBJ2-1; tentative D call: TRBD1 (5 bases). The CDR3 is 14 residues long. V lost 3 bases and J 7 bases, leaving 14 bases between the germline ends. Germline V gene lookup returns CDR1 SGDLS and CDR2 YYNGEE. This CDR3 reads CASSARVPSNEQFF. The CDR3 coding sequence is TGTGCCAGCAGCGCCAGGGTACCGAGTAATGAGCAGTTCTTC.

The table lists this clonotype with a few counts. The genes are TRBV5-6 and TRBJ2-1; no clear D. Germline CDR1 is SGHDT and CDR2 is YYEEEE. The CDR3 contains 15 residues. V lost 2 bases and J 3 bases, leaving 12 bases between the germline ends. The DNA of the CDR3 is TGTGCCAGCAGCTTAGGCCGACTGGTCTACAATGAGCAGTTCTTC. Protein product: CASSLGRLVYNEQFF.

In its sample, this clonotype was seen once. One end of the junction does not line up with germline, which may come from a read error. CDR3 bases: TGCATTGCTAGGACACTAGCTGGCACCGGGGAGCTGTTTTTT. Encoded protein: CIARTLAGTGELFF. The chain joins TRBV20-1 to TRBJ2-2; weak D call: TRBD2 (6 bases). CDR3 size: 14 residues. The germline gives CDR1 DFQATT, CDR2 SNEGSKA (reference sequence).

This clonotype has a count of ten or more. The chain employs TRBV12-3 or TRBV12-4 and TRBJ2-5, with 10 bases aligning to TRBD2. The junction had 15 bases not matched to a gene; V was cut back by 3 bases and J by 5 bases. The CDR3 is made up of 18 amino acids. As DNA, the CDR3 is TGTGCCAGCAGTTTTGCTAGCGGGGGCCCACAGAAGAGGGAGACCCAGTACTTC. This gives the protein CASSFASGGPQKRETQYF.

DNA of the CDR3: TGCAGTGCTAGAGAGACAGCTAATTCACCCCTCCACTTT. Protein: CSARETANSPLHF. The chain recombines TRBV20-1 with TRBJ1-6; possibly TRBD1 for D (5 bases). The germline V gene has CDR1 DFQATT and CDR2 SNEGSKA (reference sequence). Deletions cut 0 bases from V and 6 bases from J, with 6 bases between. The CDR3 extends over 13 amino acids.

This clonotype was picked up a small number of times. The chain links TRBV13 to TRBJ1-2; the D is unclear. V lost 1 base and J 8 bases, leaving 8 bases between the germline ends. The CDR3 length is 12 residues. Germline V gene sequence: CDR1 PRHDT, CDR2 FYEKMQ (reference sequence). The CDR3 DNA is TGTGCCAGCAGCTTAGATTGGAGGGGCTACACCTTC. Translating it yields CASSLDWRGYTF.

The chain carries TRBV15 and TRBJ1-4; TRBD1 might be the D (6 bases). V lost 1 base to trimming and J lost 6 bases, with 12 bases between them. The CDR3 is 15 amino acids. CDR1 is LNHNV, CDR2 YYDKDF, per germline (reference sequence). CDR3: CATSRVGRGDEKLFF. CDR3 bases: TGTGCCACCAGCAGAGTAGGCAGGGGCGATGAAAAACTGTTTTTT.

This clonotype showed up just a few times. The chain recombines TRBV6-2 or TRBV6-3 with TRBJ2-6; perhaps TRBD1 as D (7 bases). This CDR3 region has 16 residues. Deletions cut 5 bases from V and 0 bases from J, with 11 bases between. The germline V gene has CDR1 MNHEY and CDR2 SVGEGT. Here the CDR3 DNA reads TGTGCCAGCAGTCGACAGGGAGGCTCTGGGGCCAACGTCCTGACTTTC. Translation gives CASSRQGGSGANVLTF.

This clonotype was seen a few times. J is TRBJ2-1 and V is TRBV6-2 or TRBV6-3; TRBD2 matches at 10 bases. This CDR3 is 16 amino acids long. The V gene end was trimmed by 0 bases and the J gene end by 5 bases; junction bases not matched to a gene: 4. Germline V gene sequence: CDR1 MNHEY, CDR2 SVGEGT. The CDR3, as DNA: TGTGCCAGCAGTTACTCGAGCGGGGGGGGAAACAATGAGCAGTTCTTC. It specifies CASSYSSGGGNNEQFF.

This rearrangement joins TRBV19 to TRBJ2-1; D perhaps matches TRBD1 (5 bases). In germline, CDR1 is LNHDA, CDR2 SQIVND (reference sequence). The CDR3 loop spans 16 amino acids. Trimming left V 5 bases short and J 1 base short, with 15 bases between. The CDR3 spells CASSFDRPSSYNEQFF. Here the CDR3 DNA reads TGTGCCAGTAGTTTCGACAGACCATCTTCCTACAATGAGCAGTTCTTC.

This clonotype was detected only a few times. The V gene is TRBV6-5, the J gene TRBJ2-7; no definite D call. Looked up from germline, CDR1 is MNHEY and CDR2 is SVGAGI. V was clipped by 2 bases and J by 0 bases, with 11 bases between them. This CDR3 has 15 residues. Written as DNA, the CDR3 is TGTGCCAGCAGTTACGCCTACAAGAGCTCCTACGAGCAGTACTTC. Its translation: CASSYAYKSSYEQYF.

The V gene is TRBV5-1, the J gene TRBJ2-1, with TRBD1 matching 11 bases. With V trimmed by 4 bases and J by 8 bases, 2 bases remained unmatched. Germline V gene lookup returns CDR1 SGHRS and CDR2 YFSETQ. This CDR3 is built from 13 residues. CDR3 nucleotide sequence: TGCGCCAGCAGCCCGGGACAGGGGGATGAGCAGTTCTTC. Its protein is CASSPGQGDEQFF. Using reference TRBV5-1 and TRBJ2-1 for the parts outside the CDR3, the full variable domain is KAGVTQTPRYLIKTRGQQVTLSCSPISGHRSVSWYQQTPGQGLQFLFEYFSETQRNKGNFPGRFSGRQFSNSRSEMNVSTLELGDSALYLCASSPGQGDEQFFGPGTRLTVL.

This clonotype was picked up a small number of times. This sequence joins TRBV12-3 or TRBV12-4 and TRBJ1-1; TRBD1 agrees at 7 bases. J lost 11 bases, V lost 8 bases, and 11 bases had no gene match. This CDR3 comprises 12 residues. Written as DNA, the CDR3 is TGTGCCAGCCATCCAAGGGGGCAAGGGGCTTTCTTT. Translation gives CASHPRGQGAFF.